The 11 T cell receptor beta chains below all came from one sample that was sequenced in a study of Ad26.COV2.S vaccination and SARS-CoV-2 variants. Using immunoSEQ multiplex PCR, the repertoire was profiled, and TCRdb retains in-frame clones only, with some absent. The data contain more than 150,000 clones, around 88% of them seen just once; the ten biggest clones take up 5% to 6.5%. The sample consisted of peripheral blood, taken after recovery from COVID-19. The receptor set was obtained from a human donor who had recovered from COVID-19.

This clone was observed once. The chain joins TRBV7-9 to TRBJ2-2; D is undetermined. This CDR3 has 14 residues. Trimming shortened V by 3 bases and J by 6 bases, and 11 bases separated the two germline ends. Germline assignment: CDR1 SEHNR and CDR2 FQNEAQ (reference sequence). The CDR3, as DNA: TGTGCCAGCAGCTTGGAAGTAATCGCCGGGGAGCTGTTTTTT. Its translation is CASSLEVIAGELFF.

Of note for this clone: Other DNA sequences within the sample encode an identical CDR3. This chain joins TRBV6-5 and TRBJ1-1; tentatively, D is TRBD1 (6 bases). Between the trimmed V and J ends, which lost 7 bases and 1 base, there was a span of 13 bases. The CDR3 is 14 residues long. Germline values: CDR1 MNHEY, CDR2 SVGAGI. As DNA, the CDR3 is TGTGCCAGCACGTTCAAGGGGGGGAACACTGAAGCTTTCTTT. Encoded protein: CASTFKGGNTEAFF.

V and J are TRBV27 and TRBJ1-5; D may be TRBD1 (5 bases). There are 14 residues in the CDR3. V shed 3 bases and J shed 8 bases, with 14 bases lying between them. The germline CDR1 and CDR2 sequences are MNHEY and SMNVEV (reference sequence). CDR3 loop: CASSFTGTPEPQHF. The CDR3 region has the DNA TGTGCCAGCAGTTTTACCGGGACCCCAGAGCCCCAGCATTTT.

The chain recombines TRBV7-8 with TRBJ2-3, with D possibly TRBD1 on 6 matching bases. Between the trimmed V and J ends, which lost 4 bases and 3 bases, there was a span of 8 bases. The germline V gene has CDR1 SGHVS and CDR2 FQNEAQ. The CDR3 has 13 amino acids. The CDR3 sequence is CASSSQGTDTQYF. CDR3 DNA sequence: TGTGCCAGCAGCTCACAGGGAACAGATACGCAGTATTTT.

V and J are TRBV29-1 and TRBJ1-2; D is unclear. CDR3 length equals 12 residues. From germline, CDR1 is SQVTM and CDR2 ANQGSEA. Between the trimmed V and J ends, which lost 3 bases and 7 bases, there was a span of 12 bases. The CDR3 coding sequence is TGCAGCGTTGAGCGTCGGGCCCTTGGCTACACCTTC. Encoded protein: CSVERRALGYTF.

The chain uses TRBV7-9 and TRBJ2-5; perhaps TRBD1 as D (8 bases). The germline V gene encodes CDR1 SEHNR and CDR2 FQNEAQ (reference sequence). Trimming cost V 5 bases and J 5 bases, with 18 bases left between them. The CDR3 totals 15 residues. CDR3 in amino acids: CASSPPTGEGETQYF. The CDR3 bases are TGTGCCAGCAGCCCTCCGACAGGGGAGGGGGAGACCCAGTACTTC.

The CDR3, as DNA: TGTGCCTGGAGTGGGGGCAAGGGATCGGGCGAGCAGTACTTC. Amino acids: CAWSGGKGSGEQYF. V gene TRBV30 combines with J gene TRBJ2-7; TRBD1 might be the D (5 bases). The CDR3 sequence is 14 residues long. CDR1 is GTSNPN, CDR2 SVGIG, per germline (reference sequence). V was pared by 1 base and J by 6 bases, with 16 bases between.

The gene calls are TRBV30 and TRBJ1-6; the D is unclear. The V end lost 4 bases, the J end lost 0 bases, and 13 bases lay between the germline ends. The V gene's germline CDR1 is GTSNPN and CDR2 SVGIG (reference sequence). The CDR3 consists of 16 residues. The CDR3 region is CAWTPWSRSYNSPLHF. DNA of the CDR3: TGTGCCTGGACACCCTGGTCCCGCTCCTATAATTCACCCCTCCACTTT. Supplemented by reference TRBV30 and TRBJ1-6, the full variable domain reads SQTIHQWPATLVQPVGSPLSLECTVEGTSNPNLYWYRQAAGRGLQLLFYSVGIGQISSEVPQNLSASRPQDRQFILSSKKLLLSDSGFYLCAWTPWSRSYNSPLHFGNGTRLTVT.

The chain combines TRBV24-1 with TRBJ2-7, with D perhaps assigned TRBD1 or TRBD2 (5 bases each). V lost 2 bases to trimming and J lost 4 bases, with 14 bases between them. CDR1 is KGHDR and CDR2 is SFDVKD in the germline V gene. The CDR3 consists of 15 residues. As DNA, the CDR3 is TGTGCCACCAGTGATTCGATCGGGACGGTTTACGAGCAGTACTTC. Translation gives CATSDSIGTVYEQYF.

A single count supports this clone. V gene TRBV5-6 combines with J gene TRBJ1-2; 7 nucleotides align to TRBD1. Germline CDR1 SGHDT, CDR2 YYEEEE. V was clipped by 6 bases and J by 7 bases; unmatched bases: 12. This CDR3 is built from 14 residues. CDR3 sequence reads: CASTRGAGDSGYTF. For the CDR3, the DNA is TGTGCCAGCACCCGAGGGGCAGGGGACAGTGGCTACACCTTC.

The chain employs TRBV25-1 and TRBJ2-1, with a tentative D call TRBD2 (6 bases). The CDR3 has 18 amino acids. V lost 8 bases and J lost 7, with 30 bases in between. Per germline, CDR1 MGHDK and CDR2 SYGVNS. CDR3 bases: TGTGCCAGCCACAATAGGATATCCGGAGGGCCGGTGGGAAATGAGCAGTTCTTC. Amino acid sequence: CASHNRISGGPVGNEQFF.